This T cell receptor (beta chain) emerged from a study of T cell repertoires in cytomegalovirus infection. Study-level information: Public TCR beta signatures provided an indication of both CMV infection and a matching HLA type.

In germline, CDR1 is MNHNY, CDR2 SVGAGI (reference sequence). V shed 2 bases and J 0 bases; nucleotides not matched to a gene: 8. CDR3 length equals 17 residues. A remark on this clonotype: Its specificity is not known.

MiXCR, run by TCRdb on the reads, gives a single entry per CDR3 protein. The data show just under 550,000 distinct CDR3 sequences, with roughly 29% seen just once and about 13% held by the top ten. Study results and limitations: Carriers of CMV and the relevant HLA type were discriminated by public TCR beta frequency. Dominating the ex vivo response were TCR beta clonotypes that were CMV-specific and HLA-C-restricted.

The genes are TRBV6-6 and TRBJ2-3; 7 positions match TRBD1. Sequencing used PBMCs. This sequence was found in a human donor in good health (CMV status not recorded). Some clones in this sample may be carry-over from other donors' samples. The CDR3 here is CASSYTRTGYSTDTQYF. DNA for the CDR3: TGTGCCAGCAGTTACACTCGGACAGGCTATAGCACAGATACGCAGTATTTT.